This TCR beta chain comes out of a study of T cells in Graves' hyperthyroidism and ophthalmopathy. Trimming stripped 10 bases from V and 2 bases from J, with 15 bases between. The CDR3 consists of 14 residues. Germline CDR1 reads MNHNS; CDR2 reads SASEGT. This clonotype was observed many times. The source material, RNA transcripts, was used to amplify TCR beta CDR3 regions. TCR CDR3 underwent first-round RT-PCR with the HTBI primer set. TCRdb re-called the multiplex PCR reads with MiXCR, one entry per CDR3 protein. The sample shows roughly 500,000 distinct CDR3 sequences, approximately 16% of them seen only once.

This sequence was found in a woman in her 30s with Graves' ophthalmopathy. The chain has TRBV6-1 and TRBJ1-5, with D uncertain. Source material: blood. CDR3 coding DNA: TGTGCCATCGAGAGCGGAAGGGGCAATCAGCCCCAGCATTTT. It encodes CAIESGRGNQPQHF.